The T cell receptor (beta chain) under discussion was sequenced for a study of technical replicates of blood from several donors. The repertoire was sequenced with immunoSEQ multiplex PCR; TCRdb's copy has only in-frame clones and lacks some. Among some 71,000 clones, 97% were seen once, and the ten largest hold around 0.18%. V lost 0 bases and J lost 0, with 11 bases in between. The CDR3 runs 16 residues. The germline CDR1 and CDR2 sequences are SGHDT and YYEEEE. J is TRBJ2-3 and V is TRBV5-6; no clear D. Specimen: T cells isolated from PBMCs. The receptor comes from a human donor in good health. The CDR3 DNA sequence: TGTGCCAGCAGCTTGGGACAAAACCCTAGCACAGATACGCAGTATTTT. This encodes CASSLGQNPSTDTQYF.